This TCR beta chain is drawn from a study of long-term antiretroviral therapy in people with HIV. Trimming at V came to 8 bases and at J to 6 bases, leaving 10 bases not matched to a gene. Germline V gene sequence: CDR1 SNHLY, CDR2 FYNNEI. This CDR3 is built from 15 residues. With regard to this clone: Its antigen is not identified.

The libraries were made with immunoSEQ v3.0 at survey level. Sequencing was designed to cover about 35,000-55,000 T-cell genomes in each sample. Clones were read by immunoSEQ multiplex PCR, and TCRdb kept only the in-frame ones, dropping some. This table has roughly 37,000 clones, 75% to 85% appearing once. Study-wide results and caveats: Transplant donor controls retained higher diversity, though diversity increased after ART. ART adherence, viral resistance and therapy changes were not recorded.

The chain has TRBV2 and TRBJ2-7; 13 bases are a match to TRBD2. The receptor was derived from a man aged 30 to 45 with HIV. The sample consisted of unsorted PBMCs, taken 3.4 years after starting antiretroviral therapy. CDR3 sequence reads: CASRRLAGGISEQYF. The CDR3 DNA follows: TGTGCCAGCCGTAGACTAGCGGGAGGAATCAGCGAGCAGTACTTC. Filled out from reference TRBV2 and TRBJ2-7, the complete variable domain reads EPEVTQTPSHQVTQMGQEVILRCVPISNHLYFYWYRQILGQKVEFLVSFYNNEISEKSEIFDDQFSVERPDGSNFTLKIRSTKLEDSAMYFCASRRLAGGISEQYFGPGTRLTVT.